These 17 T cell receptor beta chains came from one sample sequenced in a study of identical twins. TCRdb reanalysed the 5' RACE reads using MiXCR and keeps one entry per CDR3 protein. Seen here are 600,000 to 700,000 distinct CDR3 sequences, approximately 22% observed once, and the top ten hold more than 4%. The same data also contributed to another study, on T cells expressing NK-cell markers.

Material: PBMCs. The receptors shown here come from a woman in her late teens or twenties in good health.

This clonotype has just a few counts. The chain combines TRBV6-1 with TRBJ2-2; 7 positions agree with TRBD1. Germline CDR1 reads MNHNS; CDR2 reads SASEGT. CDR3 length: 14 amino acids. Trimming cost V 10 bases and J 0 bases; bases outside gene matches: 5. The CDR3 loop is CATQDRANTGELFF. The CDR3 bases are TGTGCCACGCAAGACAGGGCGAACACCGGGGAGCTGTTTTTT.

The rearrangement links TRBV6-5 to TRBJ2-7; D is unresolved. In germline, CDR1 is MNHEY, CDR2 SVGAGI. The V gene lost 8 bases and the J gene lost 3 bases, with 8 bases spanning the gap. The CDR3 runs to 11 residues. CDR3 sequence reads: CASGAIYEQYF. As DNA, the CDR3 is TGTGCCAGCGGTGCGATCTACGAGCAGTACTTC.

The V gene is TRBV7-8, the J gene TRBJ2-7; TRBD2 matches at 11 bases. CDR3 length: 15 amino acids. Trimming removed 4 bases from V and 7 bases from J; junction bases left unmatched: 9. Germline V gives CDR1 SGHVS, CDR2 FQNEAQ. CDR3 DNA sequence: TGTGCCAGCAGCTCTCCTAGCGGGAGGACGCGAGAGCAGTACTTC. It yields the protein CASSSPSGRTREQYF.

Ten or more counts support this clonotype. The chain carries TRBV9 and TRBJ1-1; D gene unclear. Germline V CDR1 and CDR2: SGDLS, YYNGEE. Trimming left V 0 bases short and J 5 bases short, with 5 bases between. This CDR3 is built from 12 residues. CDR3 in amino acids: CASSVANTEAFF. CDR3 nucleotide sequence: TGTGCCAGCAGCGTAGCTAATACTGAAGCTTTCTTT.

This clonotype was seen at least ten times. CDR3: CAIQRDSQYEQYF. Written as DNA, the CDR3 is TGTGCCATCCAACGGGACAGCCAGTACGAGCAGTACTTC. The chain couples TRBV10-3 to TRBJ2-7, with TRBD1 matching over 7 bases. Germline CDR1 reads ENHRY; CDR2 reads SYGVKD. This CDR3 region has 13 residues. The junction had 8 bases not matched to a gene; V was cut back by 8 bases and J by 4 bases.

This chain joins TRBV6-1 and TRBJ1-1, with D possibly being TRBD1 (5 bases). The V and J ends lost 6 bases and 6 bases respectively, with 23 bases between them. The V gene's germline CDR1 is MNHNS and CDR2 SASEGT. The CDR3 is 16 amino acids. The CDR3 coding sequence is TGTGCCAGCAGATCCCCAGCAGAAGGGGCTAACGCTGAAGCTTTCTTT. It encodes CASRSPAEGANAEAFF.

This clonotype was seen only a few times. In DNA, the CDR3 is TGTGCCAGCAGTTACTCGCCCGAGTTGAACTACGAGCAGTACTTC. Its translation is CASSYSPELNYEQYF. The chain employs TRBV6-5 and TRBJ2-7; D gene uncertain. The ends were cut back, 0 bases at V and 3 bases at J, with 12 bases in the middle. This CDR3 has 15 residues. CDR1 and CDR2 from the germline V gene are MNHEY and SVGAGI.

This rearrangement joins TRBV20-1 to TRBJ2-1, with D hard to call. The CDR3 covers 14 residues. Germline V gene lookup returns CDR1 DFQATT and CDR2 SNEGSKA (reference sequence). The V end was cut by 5 bases, the J end by 4 bases, with 15 bases between. CDR3 protein: CSALDPLRYNEQFF. The CDR3 DNA reads TGCAGTGCTCTGGACCCCCTGAGGTACAATGAGCAGTTCTTC.

The chain couples TRBV29-1 to TRBJ1-1; 8 nucleotides match TRBD1. The CDR3 runs 13 residues. The trim removed 7 bases at V and 0 bases at J, leaving 4 bases unmatched. Germline V gene lookup returns CDR1 SQVTM and CDR2 ANQGSEA. The CDR3 spells CSGRTGMNTEAFF. Written as DNA, the CDR3 is TGCAGCGGACGGACAGGGATGAACACTGAAGCTTTCTTT.

This clonotype was seen more than once but under ten times. The chain has TRBV20-1 and TRBJ2-3; 10 bases match TRBD2. Germline-derived CDR1 and CDR2 are DFQATT and SNEGSKA (reference sequence). The CDR3 length is 17 residues. Trimming removed 5 bases from V and 2 bases from J; junction bases left unmatched: 13. The CDR3 spells CSAPRPILAGDTDTQYF. The CDR3 DNA is TGCAGTGCTCCGCGGCCCATCCTAGCGGGGGACACAGATACGCAGTATTTT.

This clonotype has more than one count but fewer than ten. The J gene is TRBJ2-7, the V gene TRBV3-1; perhaps TRBD1 as D (6 bases). Germline V gene data show CDR1 as LGHDT and CDR2 as YNNKEL (reference sequence). V was shortened by 4 bases and J by 6 bases, with 13 bases between the two germline ends. The CDR3 has 13 amino acids. The CDR3 nucleotides are TGTGCCAGCAGCCCCGCTCTAGGGGGCGAGCAGTACTTC. Amino acid sequence: CASSPALGGEQYF.

For the CDR3, the DNA is TGTGCCACAGAGGAACCAGGGACTGGTCTTGAAGCTTTCTTT. This translates into CATEEPGTGLEAFF. The J gene is TRBJ1-1, the V gene TRBV10-3; tentative D call: TRBD1 (5 bases). Trimming pared 10 bases from V and 7 bases from J, leaving 22 bases between. Germline CDR1 and CDR2: ENHRY and SYGVKD. The CDR3 consists of 14 residues.

This clonotype has only a few counts. J is TRBJ2-7 and V is TRBV25-1, with 10 bases identical to TRBD2. CDR1 is MGHDK, CDR2 SYGVNS, per germline. This CDR3 contains 14 residues. Trimming cost V 5 bases and J 12 bases; bases outside gene matches: 13. The DNA of the CDR3 is TGTGCCAGCAGTCGACGGGGGACTAGCGTACAAGCGTACTTC. Its translation is CASSRRGTSVQAYF.

This chain uses TRBV11-2 with TRBJ2-5, with D tentatively TRBD1 or TRBD2 (5 bases each). This CDR3 spans 17 amino acids. The V end lost 0 bases, the J end lost 8 bases, and 22 bases lay between the germline ends. Germline loops: CDR1 SGHAT, CDR2 FQNNGV. The CDR3 here is CASSLDGRTGPPGTQYF. DNA for the CDR3: TGTGCCAGCAGCTTAGATGGAAGGACGGGGCCCCCAGGTACCCAGTACTTC.

In its sample, this clonotype was seen many times. The chain employs TRBV7-2 and TRBJ2-5; maybe TRBD2 (6 bases). Between the trimmed V and J ends, which lost 6 bases and 7 bases, there was a span of 18 bases. The CDR3 has 14 residues. Germline loops: CDR1 SGHTA, CDR2 FQGNSA. The CDR3 bases are TGTGCCAGCAGACTAGCTGAGACGCGGGGGACCCAGTACTTC. This translates into CASRLAETRGTQYF.

This clonotype was found a few times. This sequence joins TRBV5-5 and TRBJ1-2; D not certain. CDR3 length equals 11 residues. Germline V gene data show CDR1 as SGHKS and CDR2 as YYEKEE (reference sequence). The ends were cut back, 1 base at V and 7 bases at J, with 5 bases in the middle. The CDR3 coding sequence is TGTGCCAGCAGCTTGACGGGTGGCTACACCTTC. Its protein is CASSLTGGYTF.

The chain recombines TRBV20-1 with TRBJ2-7, with 7 bases identical to TRBD2. Looked up from germline, CDR1 is DFQATT and CDR2 is SNEGSKA (reference sequence). This CDR3 comprises 15 residues. V gave up 3 bases and J gave up 3 bases; unmatched junction bases: 11. The CDR3 loop reads CSARKAPGTNYEQYF. CDR3 in DNA: TGCAGTGCTAGGAAAGCCCCCGGGACTAACTACGAGCAGTACTTC.